Presented here are 20 T cell receptor beta chains from one specimen sequenced in a study of blood T cell repertoires in COVID-19. Sequencing used immunoSEQ multiplex PCR; TCRdb keeps in-frame clones, though not all of them. The sample has 160,000 or so clones, around 75% seen once. The sequenced sample consisted of peripheral blood. Receptor source: a woman at least 80 years old with acute or convalescent COVID-19.

This rearrangement joins TRBV6-6 to TRBJ2-6; D is perhaps TRBD1 (5 bases). Germline CDR1 and CDR2: MNHNY and SVGAGI (reference sequence). The CDR3 is 15 amino acids. The V and J ends lost 5 bases and 4 bases respectively, with 12 bases between them. For the CDR3, the DNA is TGTGCCAGCAGTGCCCAGGGTGCCGGGGCCAACGTCCTGACTTTC. Its protein product is CASSAQGAGANVLTF.

The DNA of the CDR3 is TGTGCCAGCAGCCTCCCTGGCACAGATACGCAGTATTTT. Protein sequence: CASSLPGTDTQYF. The V call is TRBV5-5, the J call TRBJ2-3, with no clear D. The V and J ends lost 4 bases and 1 base respectively, with 7 bases between them. This CDR3 comprises 13 residues. Looked up from germline, CDR1 is SGHKS and CDR2 is YYEKEE (reference sequence).

CDR3 region: CASSSLQRGGRDTQYF. CDR3 bases: TGTGCCAGCAGCTCCCTTCAGCGGGGGGGCCGAGATACGCAGTATTTT. The chain has TRBV5-4 and TRBJ2-3, with 10 bases aligning to TRBD2. The CDR3 has 16 residues. V was pared by 3 bases and J by 5 bases, with 9 bases of the junction left unmatched. Germline-derived CDR1 and CDR2 are SGHNT and YYREEE (reference sequence).

This clone has just one count. V gene TRBV10-2 combines with J gene TRBJ2-7; possibly TRBD2 for D (6 bases). CDR1 and CDR2 from the germline V gene are WSHSY and SAAADI. The CDR3 is 14 residues long. Trimming shortened V by 10 bases and J by 5 bases, and 21 bases separated the two germline ends. Here the CDR3 reads CATCVHGSGNEQYF. DNA for the CDR3: TGCGCCACCTGCGTACACGGGAGTGGGAACGAGCAGTACTTC.

The gene calls are TRBV2 and TRBJ1-2; D is uncertain. With 7 bases removed from V and 4 bases from J, the gap between germline ends came to 16 bases. The CDR3 is made up of 14 amino acids. The germline V gene has CDR1 SNHLY and CDR2 FYNNEI. In nucleotides, the CDR3 is TGTGCCAGCATCGGGCGGGCCAACCGCTATGGCTACACCTTC. This translates into CASIGRANRYGYTF.

This clone was recorded only once. The chain is built from TRBV4-1 and TRBJ2-1; D is possibly TRBD1 (7 bases). CDR1 and CDR2 from the germline V gene are MGHRA and YSYEKL. The CDR3 is made up of 19 amino acids. Trimming removed 0 bases at V and 8 bases at J, with 26 bases between. CDR3 sequence: CASSQDQERRGRKMHEQFF. The CDR3 DNA reads TGCGCCAGCAGCCAAGATCAGGAGAGGAGGGGGCGAAAAATGCATGAGCAGTTCTTC.

This chain connects TRBV24-1 to TRBJ2-1, with D perhaps TRBD1 (6 bases). Germline CDR1 and CDR2: KGHDR and SFDVKD. The CDR3 length is 13 residues. V was shortened by 9 bases and J by 5 bases, with 13 bases between the two germline ends. The CDR3 nucleotides read TGTGCCACCTCCCTGGGGGCGGACAATGAGCAGTTCTTC. Amino acids: CATSLGADNEQFF.

The chain joins TRBV7-6 to TRBJ2-1; maybe TRBD1 (6 bases). This CDR3 spans 15 amino acids. Germline V CDR1 and CDR2: SGHVS, FNYEAQ. Trimming cost V 2 bases and J 2 bases, with 10 bases left between them. CDR3 amino acids: CASSLFQGPYNEQFF. CDR3 coding DNA: TGTGCCAGCAGCTTATTTCAGGGGCCCTACAATGAGCAGTTCTTC.

The chain joins TRBV12-3 or TRBV12-4 to TRBJ1-3, with a weak D call TRBD1 (5 bases). Trimming took off 3 bases at V and 4 bases at J, with 7 bases between the two ends. The CDR3 consists of 13 residues. For the CDR3, the DNA is TGTGCCAGCAGTTTTCAGGGCGGAAACACCATATATTTT. As protein: CASSFQGGNTIYF.

The CDR3 sequence is CASSLELGQGLDGYTF. For the CDR3, the DNA is TGTGCCAGCTCACTAGAGCTGGGACAGGGCCTTGATGGCTACACCTTC. This chain uses TRBV18 with TRBJ1-2; 9 bases match TRBD1. The V segment lost 4 bases and the J segment 6 bases; nucleotides outside the gene matches: 12. CDR1 is KGHSH and CDR2 is LQKENI in the germline V gene. This CDR3 is 16 amino acids long.

The chain has TRBV6-5 and TRBJ1-5, with D maybe TRBD1 (6 bases). CDR3 length: 15 residues. With 6 bases removed from V and 0 bases from J, the gap between germline ends came to 12 bases. Per germline, CDR1 MNHEY and CDR2 SVGAGI. CDR3 loop: CASRLGTYSNQPQHF. CDR3 DNA: TGTGCCAGCAGACTAGGGACATATAGCAATCAGCCCCAGCATTTT.

This clone was seen just once. The chain has TRBV19 and TRBJ1-1; 12 bases match TRBD1. The germline V gene encodes CDR1 LNHDA and CDR2 SQIVND (reference sequence). J gave up 5 bases and V 6 bases, and 7 bases lay outside the gene matches. The CDR3 is made up of 15 amino acids. The CDR3 spells CASSWGQGAGTEAFF. The CDR3 DNA reads TGTGCCAGTAGCTGGGGACAGGGGGCAGGAACTGAAGCTTTCTTT.

The chain combines TRBV5-1 with TRBJ1-1, with TRBD1 identical over 10 bases. Losses at the gene ends were 5 bases for V and 4 bases for J; bases not matched to a gene: 2. This CDR3 region has 13 residues. Germline values: CDR1 SGHRS, CDR2 YFSETQ. The CDR3 DNA follows: TGCGCCAGCAGACGGGACAGGGGCACTGAAGCTTTCTTT. It translates to CASRRDRGTEAFF. The complete variable domain, with remaining parts taken from reference TRBV5-1 and TRBJ1-1, reads KAGVTQTPRYLIKTRGQQVTLSCSPISGHRSVSWYQQTPGQGLQFLFEYFSETQRNKGNFPGRFSGRQFSNSRSEMNVSTLELGDSALYLCASRRDRGTEAFFGQGTRLTVV.

This clone was counted a few times. V is TRBV19 and J is TRBJ1-5, with no clear D. Trimming left V 0 bases short and J 11 bases short, with 14 bases between. The CDR3 runs to 14 residues. In germline, CDR1 is LNHDA, CDR2 SQIVND (reference sequence). The DNA of the CDR3 is TGTGCCAGTAGTATAGATCGTGGCAGAGAGGCCCAGCATTTT. Residues: CASSIDRGREAQHF.

This clone has just a few counts. The chain employs TRBV6-1 and TRBJ1-3; the D gene is possibly TRBD1 (5 bases). CDR1 and CDR2 (germline): MNHNS, SASEGT. This CDR3 contains 16 residues. Trimming cost V 2 bases and J 3 bases, with 14 bases left between them. The CDR3 DNA follows: TGTGCCAGCAGTGAACGAGGGAGGGGAAGTGGAAACACCATATATTTT. It specifies CASSERGRGSGNTIYF.

The chain is built from TRBV7-9 and TRBJ2-2, with 10 bases identical to TRBD2. CDR1 is SEHNR and CDR2 is FQNEAQ in the germline V gene (reference sequence). The V and J ends lost 4 bases and 5 bases, in that order; junction bases with no gene match: 4. The CDR3 contains 15 residues. CDR3 coding DNA: TGTGCCAGCAGCTATAGCGGGAGGTGGACCGGGGAGCTGTTTTTT. As protein: CASSYSGRWTGELFF.

This clone was recorded once. The V and J genes are TRBV7-2 and TRBJ2-7; no definite D call. Germline CDR1 is SGHTA and CDR2 is FQGNSA. This CDR3 spans 14 amino acids. V was shortened by 2 bases and J by 0 bases, with 8 bases between the two germline ends. The CDR3 nucleotides are TGTGCCAGCAGCTTATTCGACATCTCCTACGAGCAGTACTTC. It is translated as CASSLFDISYEQYF.

In this sample, this clone turned up a few times. The chain employs TRBV30 and TRBJ1-2; D gene ambiguous. Trimming pared 4 bases from V and 4 bases from J, leaving 16 bases between. This CDR3 spans 14 amino acids. Germline values: CDR1 GTSNPN, CDR2 SVGIG (reference sequence). The CDR3, as DNA: TGTGCCTGGACCTACTCACCCCTAATCTATGGCTACACCTTC. Residues: CAWTYSPLIYGYTF. Full variable domain (outside the CDR3, taken from reference TRBV30 and TRBJ1-2): SQTIHQWPATLVQPVGSPLSLECTVEGTSNPNLYWYRQAAGRGLQLLFYSVGIGQISSEVPQNLSASRPQDRQFILSSKKLLLSDSGFYLCAWTYSPLIYGYTFGSGTRLTVV.

The rearrangement links TRBV5-4 to TRBJ2-3, with 7 bases matching TRBD1. Germline values: CDR1 SGHNT, CDR2 YYREEE (reference sequence). The V segment lost 4 bases and the J segment 2 bases; nucleotides outside the gene matches: 7. The CDR3 contains 15 residues. CDR3 sequence (DNA): TGTGCCAGCAGCACTCCGGACAGGTTCACAGATACGCAGTATTTT. This encodes CASSTPDRFTDTQYF.

The genes are TRBV28 and TRBJ2-1, with 8 bases identical to TRBD1. The CDR3 is 15 residues long. V lost 7 bases and J lost 3; bases outside the gene matches: 8. The germline V gene encodes CDR1 MDHEN and CDR2 SYDVKM. The CDR3 here is CASTHQGANYNEQFF. The CDR3 coding sequence is TGTGCCAGCACTCACCAGGGGGCGAACTACAATGAGCAGTTCTTC.